A single sample gave rise to the 7 T cell receptor beta chains below, sequenced in a study of tumor-infiltrating lymphocytes in primary liver carcinoma. RNA and DNA were co-extracted from about 19-30 mg of unsorted bulk tissue. Using a constant-region primer together with ProtoScript II reverse transcriptase, TCR beta cDNA was made from about 500 ng of total RNA. ARM-PCR was slightly modified, and three nested multiplex PCR rounds with it gave rise to the TCR beta libraries. Two initial PCR rounds of around 9 cycles each paired TRBV1-TRBV30 forward primers with a C-beta reverse primer. MiXCR, applied by TCRdb to the multiplex PCR reads, yields one record per CDR3 protein. This sample has 50,000 or so distinct CDR3 sequences, with 70% to 80% found just once. The sequenced sample consisted of liver tumor tissue from sampling region 5. Subset noted: tumor region T5, tumor centre. The receptors shown here come from a man aged 40-50 years with primary liver carcinoma and hepatitis B virus infection.

On this clonotype itself: The junction differs from germline at one of its ends, possibly a read error. V is TRBV7-2 and J is TRBJ2-1; 8 bases are a match to TRBD2. The CDR3 totals 14 residues. Per the germline V gene, CDR1 is SGHTA and CDR2 is FQGNSA. CDR3 bases: TGTGCCAGCAGTTTAGCAGCGGGAGCCAATGAGCAGTCCTTC. Its translation: CASSLAAGANEQSF.

There are a few counts of this clonotype. The CDR3 nucleotides are TGTGCCTGGAGGGGGCAAGGGGGAGATCAGCCCCAGCATTTT. It yields the protein CAWRGQGGDQPQHF. The J gene is TRBJ1-5, the V gene TRBV30, with D perhaps TRBD1 (6 bases). CDR1 and CDR2 from the germline V gene are GTSNPN and SVGIG (reference sequence). The CDR3 extends over 14 amino acids. The V end lost 3 bases, the J end lost 5 bases, and 14 bases lay between the germline ends.

On this clonotype itself: The junction departs from germline at one end; a sequencing error may be responsible. The chain has TRBV29-1 and TRBJ1-1, with TRBD1 as a possible D gene (6 bases). The CDR3 contains 13 residues. Germline V lookup: CDR1 SQVTM, CDR2 ANQGSEA. The CDR3 DNA sequence: TGCAGCGTCGTGGGGCGCGGGGACACTGTAGCTTTCTTT. It encodes CSVVGRGDTVAFF.

This clonotype has more than one count but fewer than ten. The junction departs from the called germline gene at one end, perhaps through a read error. The chain recombines TRBV6-5 with TRBJ1-4; D ambiguous. Germline V gene lookup returns CDR1 MNHEY and CDR2 SVGAGI. The CDR3 is made up of 15 amino acids. The CDR3 is CASSYEIATNGKLFF. The DNA of the CDR3 is TGCGCCAGCAGTTACGAGATTGCAACTAATGGAAAACTGTTTTTT.

About this clonotype: Without the conserved terminal phenylalanine or tryptophan, this CDR3 likely stems from a read error. The chain couples TRBV11-2 to TRBJ1-5; a possible D gene is TRBD1 (6 bases). CDR3 length: 16 residues. CDR1 SGHAT and CDR2 FQNNGV come from the germline V gene. The CDR3 sequence: CASSLKGGLTNRPQHD. The CDR3 region has the DNA TGTGCCAGCAGCCTAAAAGGGGGACTGACGAATCGGCCCCAGCATGAT.

Notes on this clonotype: At one boundary the junction diverges from the germline segment, which might be a read error. The chain is built from TRBV11-2 and TRBJ2-7; no clear D. This CDR3 has 14 amino acids. In germline, CDR1 is SGHAT, CDR2 FQNNGV. The CDR3 nucleotides read TGTGCCAGCAGCTCTAACAGAAACTCCTACGAGCACTATTTC. This sequence encodes CASSSNRNSYEHYF.

This clonotype is medium-sized. The chain uses TRBV4-1 and TRBJ1-6; D is uncertain. Germline values: CDR1 MGHRA, CDR2 YSYEKL. The CDR3 is 15 residues long. Trimming pared 4 bases from V and 7 bases from J, leaving 14 bases between. The CDR3 DNA reads as TGCGCCAGCAGCCCCAAGAGAGATTCCAATTCACCCCTCCACTTT. It translates to CASSPKRDSNSPLHF.